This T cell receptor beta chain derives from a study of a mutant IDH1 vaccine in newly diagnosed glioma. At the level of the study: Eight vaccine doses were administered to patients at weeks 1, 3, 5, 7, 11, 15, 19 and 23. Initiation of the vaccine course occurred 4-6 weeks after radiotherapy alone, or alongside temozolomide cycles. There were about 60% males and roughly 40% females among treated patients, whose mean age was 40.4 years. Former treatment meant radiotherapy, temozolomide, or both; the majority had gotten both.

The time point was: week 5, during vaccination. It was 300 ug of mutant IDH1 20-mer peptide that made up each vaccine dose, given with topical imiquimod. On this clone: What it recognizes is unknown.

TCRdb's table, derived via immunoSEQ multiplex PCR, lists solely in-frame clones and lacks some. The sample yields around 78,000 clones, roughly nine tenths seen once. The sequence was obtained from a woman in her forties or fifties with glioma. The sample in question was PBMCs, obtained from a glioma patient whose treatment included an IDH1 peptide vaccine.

The DNA of the CDR3 is TGTGCCAGCAGCCAAGCCGGGACAGGATCTTCCCACGAGCAGTACTTC. Amino acid sequence: CASSQAGTGSSHEQYF. This sequence joins TRBV14 and TRBJ2-7; 8 bases line up with TRBD1. Germline-derived CDR1 and CDR2 are SGHDN and FVKESK. V shed 1 base, J shed 5 bases, and the junction held 10 bases outside the gene matches. The CDR3 extends over 16 amino acids.